This T cell receptor beta chain was captured in a study of T cells expressing NK-cell markers. Whole-study context: Sorted CD3+CD56+NKG2C+, CD3+CD56+NKG2C- and CD3+CD56-NKG2C+ T-cell subsets were beta-chain profiled.

For this clonotype: What it recognizes is unknown.

The cDNA for TCR beta came from 5'RACE template switching with UMIs. TCRdb derives one entry per CDR3 protein from the 5' RACE reads, leaving out DNA. The data show some 500,000 distinct CDR3 sequences, and the top ten clones hold 1.4%. The length of the CDR3 is 14 residues. CDR1 MGHDK and CDR2 SYGVNS come from the germline V gene. Study-level points and caveats: The CD3+CD56-NKG2C+ fraction of a handful of donors was likewise dominated by these clonotypes. Dominant NKG2C+ clonotypes in five to seven donors made up about 1.0-7.5% of CD8+ T cells.

This chain links TRBV25-1 with TRBJ1-1; TCRdb calls TRBD1, which cannot be checked without DNA. The sequenced sample consisted of blood T cells: a sorted CD56 or NKG2C T cell subset, CD4+ or CD8+ T cells, or bulk PBMC T cells (not recorded which). This clonotype was obtained from a woman aged 45-65 years in good health. The chain's CDR3 is CASSEWGVGLEAFF.